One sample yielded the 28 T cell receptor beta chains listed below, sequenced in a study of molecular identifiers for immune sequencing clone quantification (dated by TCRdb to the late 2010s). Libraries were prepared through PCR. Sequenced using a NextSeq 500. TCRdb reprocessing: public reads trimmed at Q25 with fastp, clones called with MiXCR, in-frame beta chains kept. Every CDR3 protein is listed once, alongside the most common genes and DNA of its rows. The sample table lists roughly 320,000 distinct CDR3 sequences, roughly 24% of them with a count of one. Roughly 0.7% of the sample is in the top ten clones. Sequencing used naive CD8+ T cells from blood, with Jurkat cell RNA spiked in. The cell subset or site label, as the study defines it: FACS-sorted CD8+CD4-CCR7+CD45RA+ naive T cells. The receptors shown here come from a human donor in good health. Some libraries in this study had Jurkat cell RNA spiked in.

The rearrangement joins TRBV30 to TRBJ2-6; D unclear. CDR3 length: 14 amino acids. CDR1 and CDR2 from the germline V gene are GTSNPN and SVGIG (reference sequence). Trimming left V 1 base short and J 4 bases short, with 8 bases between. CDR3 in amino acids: CAWSEGSGANVLTF. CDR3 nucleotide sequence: TGTGCCTGGAGTGAAGGTTCCGGGGCCAACGTCCTGACTTTC.

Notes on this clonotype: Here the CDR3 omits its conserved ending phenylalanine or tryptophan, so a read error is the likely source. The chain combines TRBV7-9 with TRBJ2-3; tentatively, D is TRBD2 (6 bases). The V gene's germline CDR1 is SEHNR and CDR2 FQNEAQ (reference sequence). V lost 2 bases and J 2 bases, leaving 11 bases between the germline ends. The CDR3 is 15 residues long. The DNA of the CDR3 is TGTGCCAGCAGCTTACGAGGCGGGGCCACAGATACGCAGTATTCT. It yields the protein CASSLRGGATDTQYS.

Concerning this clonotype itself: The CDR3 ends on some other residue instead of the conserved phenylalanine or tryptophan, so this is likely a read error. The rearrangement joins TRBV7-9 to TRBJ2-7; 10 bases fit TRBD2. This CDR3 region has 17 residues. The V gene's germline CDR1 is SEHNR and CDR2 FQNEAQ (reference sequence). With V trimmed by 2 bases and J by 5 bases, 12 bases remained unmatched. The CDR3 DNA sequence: TGTGCCAGCAGCTTAAATAGCGGGAGGACGACGGGGAACGAGCAGTACTCC. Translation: CASSLNSGRTTGNEQYS.

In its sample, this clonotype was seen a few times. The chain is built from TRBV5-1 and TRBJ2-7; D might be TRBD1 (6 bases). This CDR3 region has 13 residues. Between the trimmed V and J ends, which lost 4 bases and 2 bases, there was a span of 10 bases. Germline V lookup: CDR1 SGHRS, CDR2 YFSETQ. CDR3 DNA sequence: TGCGCCAGCAGCGGGGACATACCCTACGAGCAGTACTTC. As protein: CASSGDIPYEQYF.

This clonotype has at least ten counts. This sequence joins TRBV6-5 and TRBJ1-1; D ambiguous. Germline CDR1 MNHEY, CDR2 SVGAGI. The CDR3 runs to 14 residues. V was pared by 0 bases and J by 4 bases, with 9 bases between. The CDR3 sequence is CASSYSGGSTEAFF. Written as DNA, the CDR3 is TGTGCCAGCAGTTACTCGGGAGGGTCCACTGAAGCTTTCTTT.

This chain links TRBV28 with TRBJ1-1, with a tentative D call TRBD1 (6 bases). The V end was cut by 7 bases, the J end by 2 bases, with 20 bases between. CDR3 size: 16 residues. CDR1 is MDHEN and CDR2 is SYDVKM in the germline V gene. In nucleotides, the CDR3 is TGTGCCAGCATGAGGATCCGGGGACATGTTAACACTGAAGCTTTCTTT. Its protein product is CASMRIRGHVNTEAFF.

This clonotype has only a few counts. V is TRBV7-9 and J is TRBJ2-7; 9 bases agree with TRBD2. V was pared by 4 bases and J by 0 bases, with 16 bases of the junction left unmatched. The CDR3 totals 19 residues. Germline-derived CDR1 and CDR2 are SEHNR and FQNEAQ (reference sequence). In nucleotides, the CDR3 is TGTGCCAGCAGCTCAGAACTACCCAGCGCGGGAGGGACCTCCTACGAGCAGTACTTC. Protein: CASSSELPSAGGTSYEQYF.

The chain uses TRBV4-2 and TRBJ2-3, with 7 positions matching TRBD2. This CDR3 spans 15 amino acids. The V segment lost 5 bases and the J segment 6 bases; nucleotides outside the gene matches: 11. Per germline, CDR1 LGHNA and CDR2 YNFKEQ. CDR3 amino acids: CASSDLSGLLDTQYF. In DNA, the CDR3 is TGTGCCAGCAGCGACCTTAGCGGGTTACTGGATACGCAGTATTTT.

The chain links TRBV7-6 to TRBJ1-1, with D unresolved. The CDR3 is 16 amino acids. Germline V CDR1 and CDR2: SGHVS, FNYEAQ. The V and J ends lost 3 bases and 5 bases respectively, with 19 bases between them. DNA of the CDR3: TGTGCCAGCAGCTTGGACTTCCCACCCAAGTGGACTGAAGCTTTCTTT. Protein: CASSLDFPPKWTEAFF.

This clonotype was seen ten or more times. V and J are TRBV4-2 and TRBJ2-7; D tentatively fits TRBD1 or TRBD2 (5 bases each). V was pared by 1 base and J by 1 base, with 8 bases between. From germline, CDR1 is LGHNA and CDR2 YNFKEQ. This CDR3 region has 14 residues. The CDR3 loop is CASSQGDGSYEQYF. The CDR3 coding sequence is TGTGCCAGCAGCCAAGGGGACGGATCCTACGAGCAGTACTTC.

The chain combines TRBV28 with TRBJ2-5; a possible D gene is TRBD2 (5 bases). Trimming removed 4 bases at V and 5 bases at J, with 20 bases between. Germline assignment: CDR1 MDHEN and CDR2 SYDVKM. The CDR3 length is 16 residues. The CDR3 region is CASSSRLLRVAETQYF. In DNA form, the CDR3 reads TGTGCCAGCAGTTCCCGGTTGCTGCGGGTGGCTGAGACCCAGTACTTC.

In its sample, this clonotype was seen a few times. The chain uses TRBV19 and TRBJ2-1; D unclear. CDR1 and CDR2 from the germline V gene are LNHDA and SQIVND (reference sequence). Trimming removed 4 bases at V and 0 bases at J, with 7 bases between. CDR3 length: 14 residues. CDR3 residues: CASSKDSSYNEQFF. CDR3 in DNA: TGTGCCAGTAGTAAGGATAGCTCCTACAATGAGCAGTTCTTC.

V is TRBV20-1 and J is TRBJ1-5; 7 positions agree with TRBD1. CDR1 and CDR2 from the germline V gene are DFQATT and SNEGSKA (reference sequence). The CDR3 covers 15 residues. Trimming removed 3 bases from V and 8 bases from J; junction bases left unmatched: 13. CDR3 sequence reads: CSASPGTDLGEPQHF. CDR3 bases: TGCAGTGCTAGCCCAGGGACAGACCTAGGGGAGCCCCAGCATTTT.

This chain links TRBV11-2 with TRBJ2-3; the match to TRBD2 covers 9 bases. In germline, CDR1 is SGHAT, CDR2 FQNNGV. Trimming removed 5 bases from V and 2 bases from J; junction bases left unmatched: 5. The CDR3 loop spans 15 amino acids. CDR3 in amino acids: CASSPLAGTTDTQYF. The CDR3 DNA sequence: TGTGCCAGCAGCCCTCTAGCGGGGACCACAGATACGCAGTATTTT.

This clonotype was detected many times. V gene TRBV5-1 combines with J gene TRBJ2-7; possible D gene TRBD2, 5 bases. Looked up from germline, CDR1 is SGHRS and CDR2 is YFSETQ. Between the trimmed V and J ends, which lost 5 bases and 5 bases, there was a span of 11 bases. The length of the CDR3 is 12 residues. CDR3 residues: CASSPDGDEQYF. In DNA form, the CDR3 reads TGCGCCAGCAGTCCGGACGGGGACGAGCAGTACTTC.

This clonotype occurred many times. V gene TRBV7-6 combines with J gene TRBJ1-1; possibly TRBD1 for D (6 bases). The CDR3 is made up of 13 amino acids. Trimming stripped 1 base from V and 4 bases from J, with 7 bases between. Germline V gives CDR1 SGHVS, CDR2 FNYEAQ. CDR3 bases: TGTGCCAGCAGCTTAGTGGGGGCCACTGAAGCTTTCTTT. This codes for CASSLVGATEAFF.

DNA of the CDR3: TGTGCCTGGAGTTGGAGTAACTATGGCTACACCTTC. Protein: CAWSWSNYGYTF. The V gene is TRBV30, the J gene TRBJ1-2; unclear D gene. The CDR3 consists of 12 residues. Trimming pared 2 bases from V and 1 base from J, leaving 5 bases between. Germline loops: CDR1 GTSNPN, CDR2 SVGIG (reference sequence).

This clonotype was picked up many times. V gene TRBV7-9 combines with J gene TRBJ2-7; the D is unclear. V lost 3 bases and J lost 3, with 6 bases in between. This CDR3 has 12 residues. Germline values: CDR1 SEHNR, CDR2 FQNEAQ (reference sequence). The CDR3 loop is CASSLVSYEQYF. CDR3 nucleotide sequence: TGTGCCAGCAGCTTGGTCAGCTACGAGCAGTACTTC.

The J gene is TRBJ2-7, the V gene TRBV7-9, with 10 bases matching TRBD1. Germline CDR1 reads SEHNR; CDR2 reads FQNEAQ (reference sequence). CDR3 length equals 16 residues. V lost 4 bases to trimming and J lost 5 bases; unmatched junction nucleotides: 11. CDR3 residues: CASSSPLGQGYDEQYF. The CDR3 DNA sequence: TGTGCCAGCAGCTCACCTCTGGGACAGGGGTACGACGAGCAGTACTTC.

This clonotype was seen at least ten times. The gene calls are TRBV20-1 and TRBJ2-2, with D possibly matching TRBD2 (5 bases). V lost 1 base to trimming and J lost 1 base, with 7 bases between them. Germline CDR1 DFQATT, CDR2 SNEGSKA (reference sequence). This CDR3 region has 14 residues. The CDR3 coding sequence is TGCAGTGCTAGAGTGGACTGGAACACCGGGGAGCTGTTTTTT. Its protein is CSARVDWNTGELFF.

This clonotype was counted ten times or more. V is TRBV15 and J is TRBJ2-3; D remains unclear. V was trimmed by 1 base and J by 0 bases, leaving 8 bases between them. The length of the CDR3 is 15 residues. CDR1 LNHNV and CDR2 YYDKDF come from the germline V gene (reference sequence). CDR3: CATSRGPPSTDTQYF. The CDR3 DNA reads TGTGCCACCAGCAGAGGACCACCCAGCACAGATACGCAGTATTTT. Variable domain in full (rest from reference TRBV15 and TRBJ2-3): DAMVIQNPRYQVTQFGKPVTLSCSQTLNHNVMYWYQQKSSQAPKLLFHYYDKDFNNEADTPDNFQSRRPNTSFCFLDIRSPGLGDTAMYLCATSRGPPSTDTQYFGPGTRLTVL.

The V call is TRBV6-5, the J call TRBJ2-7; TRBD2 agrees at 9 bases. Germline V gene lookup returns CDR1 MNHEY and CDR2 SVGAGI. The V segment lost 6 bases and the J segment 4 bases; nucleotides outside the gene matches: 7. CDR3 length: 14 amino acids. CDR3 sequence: CASRRIAGEYEQYF. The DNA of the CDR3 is TGTGCCAGCAGGCGTATAGCGGGAGAATACGAGCAGTACTTC.

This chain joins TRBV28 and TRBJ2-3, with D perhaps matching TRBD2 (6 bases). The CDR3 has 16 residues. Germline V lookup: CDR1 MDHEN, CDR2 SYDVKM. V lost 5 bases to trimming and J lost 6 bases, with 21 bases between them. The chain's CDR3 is CASSPSSVGRGDTQYF. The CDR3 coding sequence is TGTGCCAGCAGTCCTTCCAGCGTCGGGAGAGGGGATACGCAGTATTTT.

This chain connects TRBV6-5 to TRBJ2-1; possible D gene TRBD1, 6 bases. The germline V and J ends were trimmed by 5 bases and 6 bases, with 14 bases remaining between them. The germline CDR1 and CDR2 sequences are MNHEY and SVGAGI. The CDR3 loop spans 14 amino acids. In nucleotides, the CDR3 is TGTGCCAGCAGTCCCCAGGACAGAAGCAATGAGCAGTTCTTC. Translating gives CASSPQDRSNEQFF.

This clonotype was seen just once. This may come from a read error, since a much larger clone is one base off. This chain's CDR3 is CASSLPAGTHVQYF. The CDR3 DNA reads as TGTGCCAGCAGTTTACCCGCAGGGACCCACGTGCAGTACTTC. The chain combines TRBV28 with TRBJ2-7, with D perhaps matching TRBD1 or TRBD2 (5 bases each). Trimming pared 2 bases from V and 9 bases from J, leaving 17 bases between. The CDR3 is 14 residues long. The germline V gene has CDR1 MDHEN and CDR2 SYDVKM.

CDR3 nucleotides: TGTGCCAGCAGCATCCGCTCGAGGAGTTTCGGCCAAGAGACCCAGTACTTC. This codes for CASSIRSRSFGQETQYF. This chain uses TRBV7-6 with TRBJ2-5; D uncertain. CDR1 is SGHVS, CDR2 FNYEAQ, per germline. The length of the CDR3 is 17 residues. The V end lost 5 bases, the J end lost 1 base, and 20 bases lay between the germline ends.

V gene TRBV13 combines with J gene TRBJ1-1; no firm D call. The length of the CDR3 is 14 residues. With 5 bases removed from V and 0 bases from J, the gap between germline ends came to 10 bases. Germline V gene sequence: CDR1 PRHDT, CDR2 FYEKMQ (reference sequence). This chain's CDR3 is CASSGVQMNTEAFF. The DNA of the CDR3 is TGTGCCAGCAGCGGGGTACAGATGAACACTGAAGCTTTCTTT. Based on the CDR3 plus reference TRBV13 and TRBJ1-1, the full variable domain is AAGVIQSPRHLIKEKRETATLKCYPIPRHDTVYWYQQGPGQDPQFLISFYEKMQSDKGSIPDRFSAQQFSDYHSELNMSSLELGDSALYFCASSGVQMNTEAFFGQGTRLTVV.

The CDR3 here is CASSPADRGSNQPQHF. The CDR3 nucleotides are TGTGCCAGCAGCCCCGCCGACAGGGGTAGCAATCAGCCCCAGCATTTT. The V call is TRBV3-1, the J call TRBJ1-5; 8 nucleotides line up with TRBD1. This CDR3 has 16 amino acids. The junction had 5 bases not matched to a gene; V was cut back by 4 bases and J by 0 bases. Per germline, CDR1 LGHDT and CDR2 YNNKEL (reference sequence).